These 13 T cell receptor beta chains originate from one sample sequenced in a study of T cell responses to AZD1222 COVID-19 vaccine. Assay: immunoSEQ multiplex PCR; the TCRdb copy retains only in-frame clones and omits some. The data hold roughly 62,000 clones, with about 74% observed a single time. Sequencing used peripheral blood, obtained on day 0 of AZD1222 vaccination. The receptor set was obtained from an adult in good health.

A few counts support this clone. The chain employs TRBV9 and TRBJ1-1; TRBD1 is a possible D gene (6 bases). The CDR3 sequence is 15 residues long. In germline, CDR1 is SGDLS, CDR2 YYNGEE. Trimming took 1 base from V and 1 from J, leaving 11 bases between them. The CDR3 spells CASSVHQGPNTEAFF. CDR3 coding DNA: TGTGCCAGCAGCGTACATCAGGGGCCGAACACTGAAGCTTTCTTT.

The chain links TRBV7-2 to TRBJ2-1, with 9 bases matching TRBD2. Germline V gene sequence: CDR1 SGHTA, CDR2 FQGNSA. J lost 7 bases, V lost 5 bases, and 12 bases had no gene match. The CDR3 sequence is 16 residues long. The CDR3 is CASSTTLRGGLNEQFF. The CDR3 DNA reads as TGTGCCAGCAGCACTACATTGCGGGGGGGCCTGAATGAGCAGTTCTTC.

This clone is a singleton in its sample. As DNA, the CDR3 is TGCGCCAGCAGCCGGGGGTTGGGCACAGATACGCAGTATTTT. Its translation is CASSRGLGTDTQYF. The genes are TRBV4-1 and TRBJ2-3; D might be TRBD1 or TRBD2, each matching 5 bases. From germline, CDR1 is MGHRA and CDR2 YSYEKL. The CDR3 runs 14 residues. V was cut by 4 bases and J by 1 base, with 9 bases left in between.

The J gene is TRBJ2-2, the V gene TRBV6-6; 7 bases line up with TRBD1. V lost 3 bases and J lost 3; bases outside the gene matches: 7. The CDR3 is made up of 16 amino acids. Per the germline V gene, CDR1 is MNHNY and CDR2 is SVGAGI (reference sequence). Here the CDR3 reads CASSYTGAPYTGELFF. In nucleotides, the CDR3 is TGTGCCAGCAGTTATACAGGGGCCCCCTACACCGGGGAGCTGTTTTTT.

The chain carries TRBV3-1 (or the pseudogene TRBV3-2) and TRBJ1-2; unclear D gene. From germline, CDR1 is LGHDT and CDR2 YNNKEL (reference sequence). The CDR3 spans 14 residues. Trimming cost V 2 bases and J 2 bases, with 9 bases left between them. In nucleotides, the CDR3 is TGTGCCAGCAGCCAAACTTCACAGAACTATGGCTACACCTTC. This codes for CASSQTSQNYGYTF.

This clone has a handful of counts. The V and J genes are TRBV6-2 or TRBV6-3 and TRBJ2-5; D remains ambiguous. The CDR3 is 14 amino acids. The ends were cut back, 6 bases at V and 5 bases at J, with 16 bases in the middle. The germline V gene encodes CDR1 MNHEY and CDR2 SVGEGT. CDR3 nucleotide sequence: TGTGCCAGCAGCCCCCAGTCCCCCCGCGAGACCCAGTACTTC. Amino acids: CASSPQSPRETQYF.

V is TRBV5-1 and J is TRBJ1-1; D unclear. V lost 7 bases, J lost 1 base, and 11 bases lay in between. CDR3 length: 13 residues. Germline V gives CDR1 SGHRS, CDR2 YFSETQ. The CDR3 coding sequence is TGCGCCAGCCTTTTACGGCCGAACACTGAAGCTTTCTTT. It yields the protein CASLLRPNTEAFF.

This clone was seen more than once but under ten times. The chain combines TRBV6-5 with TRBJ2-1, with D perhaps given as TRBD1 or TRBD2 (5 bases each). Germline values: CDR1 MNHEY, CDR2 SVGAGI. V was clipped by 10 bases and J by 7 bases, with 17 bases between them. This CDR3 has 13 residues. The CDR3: CATRQEGLNEQFF. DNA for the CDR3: TGTGCCACCAGGCAAGAGGGGCTAAATGAGCAGTTCTTC.

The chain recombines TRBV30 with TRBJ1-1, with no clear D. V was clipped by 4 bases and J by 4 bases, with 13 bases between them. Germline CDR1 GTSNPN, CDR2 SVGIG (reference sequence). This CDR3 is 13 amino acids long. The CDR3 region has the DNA TGTGCCTGGACCTCCCGGGTGGTCACTGAAGCTTTCTTT. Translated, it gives CAWTSRVVTEAFF.

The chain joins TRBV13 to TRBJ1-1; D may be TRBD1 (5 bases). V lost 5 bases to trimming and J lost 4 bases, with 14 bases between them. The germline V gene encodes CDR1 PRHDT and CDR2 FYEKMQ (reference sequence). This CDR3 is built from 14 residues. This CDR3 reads CASSPTRGGTEAFF. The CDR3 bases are TGTGCCAGCAGCCCAACCCGGGGGGGCACTGAAGCTTTCTTT.

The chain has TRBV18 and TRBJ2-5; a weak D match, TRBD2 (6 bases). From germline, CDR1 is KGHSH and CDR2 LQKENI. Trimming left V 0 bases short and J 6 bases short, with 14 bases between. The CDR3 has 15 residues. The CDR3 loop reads CASSPPGDGGKTQYF. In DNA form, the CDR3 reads TGTGCCAGCTCACCACCGGGGGACGGAGGGAAGACCCAGTACTTC.

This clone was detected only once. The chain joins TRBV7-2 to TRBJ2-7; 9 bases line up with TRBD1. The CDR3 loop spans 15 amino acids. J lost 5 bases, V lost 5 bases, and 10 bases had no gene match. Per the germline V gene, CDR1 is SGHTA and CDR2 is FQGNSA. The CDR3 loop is CASSPRTGTGNEQYF. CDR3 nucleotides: TGTGCCAGCAGCCCTCGAACCGGGACAGGGAACGAGCAGTACTTC.

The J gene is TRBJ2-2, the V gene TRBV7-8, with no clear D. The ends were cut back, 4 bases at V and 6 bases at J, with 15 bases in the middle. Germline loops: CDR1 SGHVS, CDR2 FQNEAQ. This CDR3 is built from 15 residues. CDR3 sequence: CASSYASERAGELFF. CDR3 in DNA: TGTGCCAGCAGCTACGCTTCCGAAAGGGCCGGGGAGCTGTTTTTT.